Here is one TCR beta chain with its context. Germline CDR1 reads KGHSH; CDR2 reads LQKENI. This CDR3 is built from 15 residues. Trimming stripped 2 bases from V and 10 bases from J, with 18 bases between. PCR amplification relied on 60 Vbeta primers (plus 13 Jbeta primers). Sequencing was performed with immunoSEQ multiplex PCR; in TCRdb, only in-frame clones are kept and a portion is missing. The sample holds approximately 170,000 clones; 81% are singletons and the top ten take 1.3%. This specimen comes from a study of cytomegalovirus exposure and HLA in healthy donors. This sequence joins TRBV18 and TRBJ2-1; no reliable D call. Material: PBMCs. The TCR sequence derives from a man aged 50-59 years in good health and CMV-seropositive. CDR3 sequence (DNA): TGTGCCAGCTCACCAGGTTTACAGCCTCGGAACGAGCAGTTCTTC. It encodes CASSPGLQPRNEQFF.